Each of the 2 T cell receptor beta chains below was sequenced from the same sample in a study of blood T cell repertoires in COVID-19 (dated by TCRdb to about 2020). The library was prepared using the immunoSEQ multiplex PCR assay. TCRdb stores this immuneACCESS table with in-frame sequences only. Part of the clones is absent; in the studies checked, under half of the shortfall reflects unresolved V genes, and no reason is known for the rest. The sample table lists approximately 180,000 clones, roughly 80% of them with a count of one. The top ten hold roughly 12% of the sample. The sequenced sample was peripheral blood. These receptors all come from a woman over 75 with COVID-19, enrolled during active disease.

This clone was detected a few times. The chain recombines TRBV18 with TRBJ2-2; 8 positions match TRBD1. The V gene's germline CDR1 is KGHSH and CDR2 LQKENI. V lost 2 bases to trimming and J lost 3 bases; unmatched junction nucleotides: 5. The CDR3 sequence is 16 residues long. Written as DNA, the CDR3 is TGTGCCAGCTCACCAGTGACAGGGGTCGACACCGGGGAGCTGTTTTTT. Protein sequence: CASSPVTGVDTGELFF.

The chain joins TRBV9 to TRBJ1-1, with 8 bases that match TRBD1. This CDR3 region has 14 residues. V lost 3 bases and J lost 1; bases outside the gene matches: 2. Germline lookup yields CDR1 SGDLS and CDR2 YYNGEE. The CDR3: CASSAGGANTEAFF. For the CDR3, the DNA is TGTGCCAGCAGCGCAGGGGGCGCGAACACTGAAGCTTTCTTT.